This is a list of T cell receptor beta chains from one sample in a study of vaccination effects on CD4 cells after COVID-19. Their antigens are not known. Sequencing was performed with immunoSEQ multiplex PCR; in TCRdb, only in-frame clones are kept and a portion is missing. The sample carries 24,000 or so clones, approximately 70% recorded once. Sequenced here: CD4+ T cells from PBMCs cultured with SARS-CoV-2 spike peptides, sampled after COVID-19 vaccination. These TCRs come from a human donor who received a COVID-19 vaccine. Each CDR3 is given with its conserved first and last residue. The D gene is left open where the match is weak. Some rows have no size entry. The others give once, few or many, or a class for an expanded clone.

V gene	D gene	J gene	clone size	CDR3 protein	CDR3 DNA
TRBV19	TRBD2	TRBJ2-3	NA	CASSNPGLASSTDTQYF	TGTGCCAGTAGTAACCCGGGACTAGCGAGTAGCACAGATACGCAGTATTTT
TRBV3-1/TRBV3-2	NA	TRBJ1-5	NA	CASSPDSNQPQHF	TGTGCCAGCAGCCCAGATTCGAATCAGCCCCAGCATTTT
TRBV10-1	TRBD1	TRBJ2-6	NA	CASRRQGTPRSGANVLTF	TGCGCCAGCAGACGACAGGGGACTCCCAGGTCTGGGGCCAACGTCCTGACTTTC
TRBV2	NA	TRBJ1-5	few	CASSGPYSNQPQHF	TGTGCCAGCAGTGGACCATATAGCAATCAGCCCCAGCATTTT
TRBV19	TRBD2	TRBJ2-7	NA	CASSTWEGENEQYF	TGTGCCAGTAGTACGTGGGAGGGAGAGAACGAGCAGTACTTC
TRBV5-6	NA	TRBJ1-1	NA	CASTMGDARGTEAFF	TGTGCCAGCACCATGGGGGACGCTAGGGGCACTGAAGCTTTCTTT
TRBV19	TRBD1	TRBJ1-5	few	CASSATGGTRQPQHF	TGTGCCAGTAGTGCGACAGGGGGCACCCGTCAGCCCCAGCATTTT
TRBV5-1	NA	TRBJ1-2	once	CASSLGDSTGYGYTF	TGCGCCAGCAGCTTGGGGGACTCGACGGGCTATGGCTACACCTTC
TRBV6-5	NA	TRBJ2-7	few	CASSYSGEGVYEQYF	TGTGCCAGCAGTTACTCGGGAGAAGGGGTCTACGAGCAGTACTTC
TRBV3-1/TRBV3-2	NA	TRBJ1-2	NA	CASSPAMRPRDRYGYTF	TGTGCCAGCAGCCCTGCTATGAGGCCCCGGGATCGCTATGGCTACACCTTC
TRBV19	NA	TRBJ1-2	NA	CASSIVRGGYTF	TGTGCCAGTAGTATAGTGAGGGGAGGCTACACCTTC
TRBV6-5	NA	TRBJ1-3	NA	CASSYSFWEVDTIYF	TGTGCCAGCAGTTACTCGTTCTGGGAAGTGGACACCATATATTTT
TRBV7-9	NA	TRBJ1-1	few	CASSPRTLGYTEAFF	TGTGCCAGCAGCCCGAGGACCCTTGGCTACACTGAAGCTTTCTTT
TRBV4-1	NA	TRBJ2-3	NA	CASSHPGKQITDTQYF	TGCGCCAGCAGCCACCCAGGGAAGCAGATCACAGATACGCAGTATTTT
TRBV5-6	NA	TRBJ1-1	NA	CASSLEAGNTEAFF	TGTGCCAGCAGCTTGGAGGCGGGGAACACTGAAGCTTTCTTT
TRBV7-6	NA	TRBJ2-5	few	CASSLEFGGRQETQYF	TGTGCCAGCAGCTTAGAATTTGGGGGCAGGCAAGAGACCCAGTACTTC
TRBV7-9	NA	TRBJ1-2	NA	CASGSQGQFYGYTF	TGTGCCAGCGGTTCACAGGGTCAATTCTATGGCTACACCTTC
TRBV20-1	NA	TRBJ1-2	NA	CSARGAYGYTF	TGCAGTGCTAGAGGGGCGTATGGCTACACCTTC
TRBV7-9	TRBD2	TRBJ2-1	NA	CASSRLAGSTEQFF	TGTGCCAGCAGCCGACTAGCGGGGTCCACTGAGCAGTTCTTC
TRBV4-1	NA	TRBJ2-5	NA	CASSQDGVAETQYF	TGCGCCAGCAGCCAAGACGGGGTGGCAGAGACCCAGTACTTC
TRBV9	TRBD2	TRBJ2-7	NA	CASSVGASGYSYEQYF	TGTGCCAGCAGCGTAGGCGCTAGCGGATACTCCTACGAGCAGTACTTC
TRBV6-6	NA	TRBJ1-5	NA	CASRGQLLSNQPQHF	TGTGCCAGCCGGGGTCAACTGCTTAGCAATCAGCCCCAGCATTTT
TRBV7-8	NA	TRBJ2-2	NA	CASRHTNTGELFF	TGTGCCAGCAGACATACGAACACCGGGGAGCTGTTTTTT
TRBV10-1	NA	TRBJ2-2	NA	CASRGGLGDTGELFF	TGCGCCAGCAGGGGTGGATTGGGGGACACCGGGGAGCTGTTTTTT
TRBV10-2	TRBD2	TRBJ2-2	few	CASTRLASGRMAGELFF	TGCGCCAGCACGCGTCTGGCTAGCGGGAGAATGGCCGGGGAGCTGTTTTTT
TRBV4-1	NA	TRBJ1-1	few	CASSQGGGRGYTEAFF	TGCGCCAGCAGCCAGGGCGGGGGGCGAGGTTACACTGAAGCTTTCTTT
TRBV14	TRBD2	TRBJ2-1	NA	CASSPLAGSYNEQFF	TGTGCCAGCAGCCCACTAGCGGGATCTTACAATGAGCAGTTCTTC
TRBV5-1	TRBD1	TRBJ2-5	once	CASTLTGDGGETQYF	TGCGCCAGCACCCTGACAGGGGATGGGGGAGAGACCCAGTACTTC
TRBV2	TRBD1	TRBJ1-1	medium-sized	CASSGQGAFEAFF	TGTGCCAGCAGTGGACAGGGGGCCTTTGAAGCTTTCTTT
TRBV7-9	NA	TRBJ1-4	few	CASSLARGVAGKLFF	TGTGCCAGCAGCTTAGCGAGGGGGGTCGCGGGAAAACTGTTTTTT
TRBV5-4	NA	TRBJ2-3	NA	CASSLVEGQNTQYF	TGTGCCAGCAGCTTGGTGGAGGGCCAAAATACGCAGTATTTT
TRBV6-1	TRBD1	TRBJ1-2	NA	CASRENSQGAGYGYTF	TGTGCCAGCAGGGAAAACTCACAGGGGGCAGGCTATGGCTACACCTTC
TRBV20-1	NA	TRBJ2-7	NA	CSHPYEQYF	TGCAGCCACCCGTACGAGCAGTACTTC
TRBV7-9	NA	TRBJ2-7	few	CASSLDGSRVHEQYF	TGTGCCAGCAGCTTAGACGGTTCACGGGTACACGAGCAGTACTTC
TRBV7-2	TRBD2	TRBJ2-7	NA	CASGPRGTYEQYF	TGTGCCAGCGGACCGCGGGGGACCTACGAGCAGTACTTC
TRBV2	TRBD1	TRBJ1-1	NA	CASSGQGDTEAFF	TGTGCCAGCAGTGGACAGGGGGATACTGAAGCTTTCTTT
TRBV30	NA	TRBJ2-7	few	CAWTLGPPYYEQYF	TGTGCCTGGACCTTGGGCCCCCCATACTACGAGCAGTACTTC
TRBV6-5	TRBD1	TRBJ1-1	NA	CASINRGGNTEAFF	TGTGCCAGCATTAACAGGGGCGGGAACACTGAAGCTTTCTTT
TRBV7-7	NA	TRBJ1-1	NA	CASENRNTEAFF	TGTGCCAGCGAAAATAGGAACACTGAAGCTTTCTTT
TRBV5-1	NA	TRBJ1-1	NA	CASSLDMNTEAFF	TGCGCCAGCAGCTTGGATATGAACACTGAAGCTTTCTTT
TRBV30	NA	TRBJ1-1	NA	CAWKRAGLLNPEAFF	TGTGCCTGGAAACGAGCAGGGCTTCTGAACCCTGAAGCTTTCTTT
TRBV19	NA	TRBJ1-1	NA	CASRTTANTEAFF	TGTGCCAGTAGAACGACAGCGAACACTGAAGCTTTCTTT
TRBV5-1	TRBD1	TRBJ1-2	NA	CASSLIPGQGADGYTF	TGCGCCAGCAGCCTTATACCGGGACAGGGGGCGGATGGCTACACCTTC
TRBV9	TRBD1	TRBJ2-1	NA	CASSAAGTGHNEQFF	TGTGCCAGCAGCGCGGCCGGGACAGGACACAATGAGCAGTTCTTC
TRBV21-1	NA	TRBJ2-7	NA	CASSKGQGAPDLEQYF	TGTGCCAGCAGCAAAGGTCAAGGGGCACCCGACCTCGAGCAGTACTTC
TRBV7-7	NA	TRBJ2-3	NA	CASSVSGTADTQYF	TGTGCCAGCTCCGTATCAGGTACTGCAGATACGCAGTATTTT
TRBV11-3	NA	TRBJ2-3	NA	CASSLDRLDTQYF	TGTGCCAGCAGCTTAGATCGTCTGGATACGCAGTATTTT
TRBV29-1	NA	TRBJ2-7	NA	CSVEIGVRPYEQYF	TGCAGCGTTGAAATAGGGGTACGGCCCTACGAGCAGTACTTC
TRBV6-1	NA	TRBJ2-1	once	CASSETWRVSGYNEQFF	TGTGCCAGCAGTGAGACGTGGCGTGTTAGCGGATACAATGAGCAGTTCTTC
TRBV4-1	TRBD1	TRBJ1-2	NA	CASSLTGEYGYTF	TGCGCCAGCAGCCTGACAGGGGAATATGGCTACACCTTC
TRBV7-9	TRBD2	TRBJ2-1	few	CASSANSGGYNEQFF	TGTGCCAGCAGCGCGAATAGCGGGGGGTACAATGAGCAGTTCTTC
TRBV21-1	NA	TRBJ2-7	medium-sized	CASSKAVGRGAYEQYF	NA
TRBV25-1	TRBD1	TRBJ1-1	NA	CASRTGTEAFF	TGTGCCAGCCGGACAGGGACTGAAGCTTTCTTT
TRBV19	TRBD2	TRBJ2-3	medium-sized	CASSPRGDTQYF	TGTGCCAGTAGTCCGCGGGGGGATACGCAGTATTTT
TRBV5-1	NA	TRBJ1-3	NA	CASSSGLPGSGNTIYF	TGCGCCAGCAGCTCTGGCCTCCCCGGCTCTGGAAACACCATATATTTT